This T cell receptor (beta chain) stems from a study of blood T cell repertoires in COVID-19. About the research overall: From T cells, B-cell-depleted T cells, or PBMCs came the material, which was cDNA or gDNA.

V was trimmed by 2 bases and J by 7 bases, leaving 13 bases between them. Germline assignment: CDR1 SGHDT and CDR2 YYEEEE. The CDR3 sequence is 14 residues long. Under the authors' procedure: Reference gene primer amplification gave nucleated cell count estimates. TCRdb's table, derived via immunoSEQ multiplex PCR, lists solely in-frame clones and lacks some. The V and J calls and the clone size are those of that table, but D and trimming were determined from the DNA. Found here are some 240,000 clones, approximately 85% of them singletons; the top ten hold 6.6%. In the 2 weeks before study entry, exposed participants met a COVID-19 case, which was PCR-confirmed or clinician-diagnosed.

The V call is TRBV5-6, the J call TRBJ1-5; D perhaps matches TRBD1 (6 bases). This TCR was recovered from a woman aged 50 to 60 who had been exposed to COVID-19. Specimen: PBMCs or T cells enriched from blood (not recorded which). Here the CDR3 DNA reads TGTGCCAGCAGCTTCGGAGGCACAGGGCAGCCCCAGCATTTT. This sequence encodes CASSFGGTGQPQHF.